This T cell receptor (beta chain) was sequenced for a study of radiation and T cells in renal cell carcinoma. Germline loops: CDR1 SGDLS, CDR2 YYNGEE. The CDR3 is 15 residues long. The J segment lost 10 bases and the V segment lost 0 bases, leaving 11 bases of the junction unmatched. Assay used: immunoSEQ multiplex PCR; TCRdb lists only in-frame clones, some missing. This table holds roughly 60,000 clones, around 76% found once. As for time point: blood 2 weeks post-SBRT. This sample's treatment: 15 Gy SBRT to primary tumor, nephrectomy 4 weeks later. The TCR comes from a man in his 60s with renal cell carcinoma. The input for sequencing was blood, taken from a patient whose treatment included radiotherapy and nephrectomy. The rearrangement joins TRBV9 to TRBJ2-7; TRBD1 matches at 9 bases. CDR3 sequence: CASSVDGRGTGSQYF. The CDR3 coding sequence is TGTGCCAGCAGCGTAGACGGAAGAGGGACAGGGTCACAGTACTTC.